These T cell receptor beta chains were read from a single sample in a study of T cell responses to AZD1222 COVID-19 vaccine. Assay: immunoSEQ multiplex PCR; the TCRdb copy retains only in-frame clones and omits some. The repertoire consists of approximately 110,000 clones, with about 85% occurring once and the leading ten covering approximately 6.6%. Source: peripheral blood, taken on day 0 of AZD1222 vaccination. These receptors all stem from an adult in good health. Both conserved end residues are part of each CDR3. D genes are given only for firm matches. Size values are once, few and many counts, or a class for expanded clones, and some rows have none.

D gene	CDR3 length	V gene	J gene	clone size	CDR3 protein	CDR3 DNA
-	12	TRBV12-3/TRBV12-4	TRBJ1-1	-	CASSLPNTEAFF	TGTGCCAGCAGTCTACCAAACACTGAAGCTTTCTTT
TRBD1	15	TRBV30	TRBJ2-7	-	CAWRGLTGGAGEQYF	TGTGCCTGGAGGGGCCTGACAGGGGGAGCGGGGGAGCAGTACTTC
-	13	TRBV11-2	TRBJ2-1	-	CASSLDRRHEQFF	TGTGCCAGCAGCTTAGATCGGCGCCATGAGCAGTTCTTC
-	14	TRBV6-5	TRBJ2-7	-	CASLGDPPYYEQYF	TGTGCCAGCCTCGGGGACCCCCCCTACTACGAGCAGTACTTC
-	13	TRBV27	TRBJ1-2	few	CASSRTDSYGYTF	TGTGCCAGCAGTAGGACAGATTCATATGGCTACACCTTC
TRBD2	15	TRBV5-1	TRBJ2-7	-	CASSLERTSYYEQYF	TGCGCCAGCAGCTTAGAAAGGACTAGCTACTACGAGCAGTACTTC
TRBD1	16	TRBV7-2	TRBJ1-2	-	CASSFGTGTPYYGYTF	TGTGCCAGCAGTTTCGGGACAGGGACTCCTTACTATGGCTACACCTTC
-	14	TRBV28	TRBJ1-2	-	CASRRGGEDYGYTF	TGTGCCAGCAGACGTGGCGGGGAGGACTATGGCTACACCTTC
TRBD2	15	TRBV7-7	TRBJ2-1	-	CASSLDGGAIDEQFF	TGTGCCAGCAGCTTAGACGGGGGGGCGATCGATGAGCAGTTCTTC
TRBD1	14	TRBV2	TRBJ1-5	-	CASGDRTRDQPQHF	TGTGCCAGCGGGGACAGGACCCGGGATCAGCCCCAGCATTTT
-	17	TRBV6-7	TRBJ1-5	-	CASSTRGGRGSNQPQHF	TGTGCCAGCAGTACCCGAGGGGGTCGGGGGAGCAATCAGCCCCAGCATTTT
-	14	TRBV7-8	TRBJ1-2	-	CASSEGQRVPGYTF	TGTGCCAGCAGCGAGGGACAACGAGTTCCAGGCTACACCTTC
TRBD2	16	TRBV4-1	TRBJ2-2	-	CASSLSSGGPDGELFF	TGCGCCAGCAGCCTTTCCAGCGGGGGGCCAGACGGGGAGCTGTTTTTT
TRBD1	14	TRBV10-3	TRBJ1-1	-	CATTGQGSHTEAFF	TGTGCTACTACGGGACAGGGGTCCCACACTGAAGCTTTCTTT
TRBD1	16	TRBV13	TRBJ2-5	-	CASSLGTGGVGETQYF	TGTGCCAGCAGCTTAGGCACAGGGGGCGTCGGAGAGACCCAGTACTTC
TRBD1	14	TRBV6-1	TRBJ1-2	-	CASSDRTGYEGYTF	TGTGCCAGCAGTGATAGGACAGGATACGAAGGCTACACCTTC
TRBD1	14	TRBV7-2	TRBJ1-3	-	CASSLGQGRNTIYF	TGTGCCAGCAGCTTGGGACAGGGAAGAAACACCATATATTTT
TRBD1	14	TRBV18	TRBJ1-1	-	CASSPSGGGTEAFF	TGTGCCAGCTCACCTTCAGGGGGAGGCACTGAAGCTTTCTTT
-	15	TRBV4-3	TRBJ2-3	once	CASSQDLGGTDTQYF	TGCGCCAGCAGCCAAGACTTGGGGGGCACAGATACGCAGTATTTT
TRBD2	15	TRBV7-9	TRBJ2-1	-	CASSQGLAGYNEQFF	TGTGCCAGCAGCCAGGGACTAGCGGGCTACAATGAGCAGTTCTTC
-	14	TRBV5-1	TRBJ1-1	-	CASSLAAVNTEAFF	TGCGCCAGCAGCTTGGCCGCGGTGAACACTGAAGCTTTCTTT
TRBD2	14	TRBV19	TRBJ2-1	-	CASSIGLAGSEQFF	TGTGCCAGTAGTATAGGGCTAGCGGGGAGTGAGCAGTTCTTC
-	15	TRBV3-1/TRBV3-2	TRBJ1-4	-	CASSQGPQGYEKLFF	TGTGCCAGCAGCCAAGGTCCCCAGGGCTATGAAAAACTGTTTTTT
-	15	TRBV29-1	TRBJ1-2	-	CSVEGRDRESYGYTF	TGCAGCGTTGAAGGGAGGGATAGGGAGAGCTATGGCTACACCTTC
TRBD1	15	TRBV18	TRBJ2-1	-	CASSPDRGTRNEQFF	TGTGCCAGCTCACCGGACAGGGGTACTCGCAATGAGCAGTTCTTC
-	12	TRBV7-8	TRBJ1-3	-	CASSPTGNTIYF	TGTGCCAGCAGCCCGACAGGAAACACCATATATTTT
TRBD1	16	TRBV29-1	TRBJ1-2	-	CSVEGQTGVGDYGYTF	TGCAGCGTTGAAGGCCAGACAGGGGTAGGTGACTATGGCTACACCTTC
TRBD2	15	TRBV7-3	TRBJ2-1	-	CASSPLSGGAGEQFF	TGTGCCAGCAGCCCCCTCAGCGGGGGGGCAGGTGAGCAGTTCTTC
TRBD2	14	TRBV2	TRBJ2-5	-	CASHPGGGGETQYF	TGTGCCAGTCATCCCGGCGGGGGAGGAGAGACCCAGTACTTC
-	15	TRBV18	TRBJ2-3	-	CASSPVGGVSDTQYF	TGTGCCAGCTCACCTGTCGGAGGGGTTTCAGATACGCAGTATTTT
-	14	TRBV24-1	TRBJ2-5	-	CATSVRGKQETQYF	TGTGCCACCAGTGTCAGGGGAAAACAAGAGACCCAGTACTTC
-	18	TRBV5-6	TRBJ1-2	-	CASSLGTGHILSNYGYTF	TGTGCCAGCAGCTTGGGAACGGGACACATACTCTCTAACTATGGCTACACCTTC
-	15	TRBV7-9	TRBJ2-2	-	CASSLGTGITGELFF	TGTGCCAGCAGCTTAGGAACAGGGATCACCGGGGAGCTGTTTTTT
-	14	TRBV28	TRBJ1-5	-	CATRQAVSNQPQHF	TGTGCCACCAGACAGGCCGTTAGCAATCAGCCCCAGCATTTT
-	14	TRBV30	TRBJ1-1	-	CAWNSGSGNTEAFF	TGTGCCTGGAATTCGGGGTCAGGGAACACTGAAGCTTTCTTT
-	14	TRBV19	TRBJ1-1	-	CASSIGGGFTEAFF	TGTGCCAGTAGTATAGGGGGCGGCTTTACTGAAGCTTTCTTT
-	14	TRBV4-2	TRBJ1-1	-	CASSQTGLNTEAFF	TGTGCCAGCAGCCAGACAGGATTGAACACTGAAGCTTTCTTT
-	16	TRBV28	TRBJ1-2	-	CASSTLGAGSWYGYTF	TGTGCCAGCAGCACCCTGGGAGCAGGGTCTTGGTATGGCTACACCTTC
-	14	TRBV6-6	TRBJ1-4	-	CASRTRAGNEKLFF	TGTGCCAGCAGAACCAGGGCGGGTAATGAAAAACTGTTTTTT
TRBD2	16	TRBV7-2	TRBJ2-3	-	CASSLVAGGGTDTQYF	TGTGCCAGCAGCTTAGTGGCGGGGGGGGGCACAGATACGCAGTATTTT
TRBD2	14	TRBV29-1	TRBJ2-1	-	CSVVRSGIDNEQFF	TGCAGCGTTGTTCGTAGCGGGATAGACAATGAGCAGTTCTTC
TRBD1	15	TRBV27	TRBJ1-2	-	CASSPRSGGQGGYTF	TGTGCCAGCAGTCCCCGGTCAGGGGGCCAGGGTGGCTACACCTTC
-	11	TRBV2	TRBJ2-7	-	CASSERWEQYF	TGTGCCAGCAGTGAACGATGGGAGCAGTACTTC
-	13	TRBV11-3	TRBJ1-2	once	CASSLGGNYGYTF	TGTGCCAGCAGCTTAGGCGGTAACTATGGCTACACCTTC
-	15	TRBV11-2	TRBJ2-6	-	CASSPGYSGANVLTF	TGTGCCAGCAGCCCGGGGTACTCTGGGGCCAACGTCCTGACTTTC
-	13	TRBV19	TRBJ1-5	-	CATADRLNQPQHF	TGTGCCACCGCGGACAGACTTAATCAGCCCCAGCATTTT
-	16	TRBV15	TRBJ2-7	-	CATSRRPGSLLSEQYF	TGTGCCACCAGCAGGAGACCGGGTTCCCTCCTCTCCGAGCAGTACTTC
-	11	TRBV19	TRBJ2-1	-	CASSLGNEQFF	TGTGCCAGTAGCCTAGGGAATGAGCAGTTCTTC
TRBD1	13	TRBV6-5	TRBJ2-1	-	CASSSNRGQEQFF	TGTGCCAGCAGTTCTAACAGGGGGCAGGAGCAGTTCTTC
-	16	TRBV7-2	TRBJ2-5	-	CASSLMSAVSSETQYF	TGTGCCAGCAGCTTAATGTCAGCGGTTTCGTCGGAGACCCAGTACTTC
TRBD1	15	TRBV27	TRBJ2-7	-	CASSINPGQGFKQYF	TGTGCCAGCAGCATTAATCCGGGACAGGGTTTCAAGCAGTACTTC
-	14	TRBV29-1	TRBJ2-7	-	CSVETGDSTYEQYF	TGCAGCGTTGAAACGGGGGACAGCACCTACGAGCAGTACTTC
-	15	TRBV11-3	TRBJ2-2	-	CASSLERGFTGELFF	TGTGCCAGCAGCTTAGAAAGGGGATTCACCGGGGAGCTGTTTTTT
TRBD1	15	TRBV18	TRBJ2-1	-	CASSPNQGAHNEQFF	TGTGCCAGCTCACCAAATCAGGGGGCGCATAATGAGCAGTTCTTC
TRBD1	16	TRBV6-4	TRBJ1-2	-	CASSDFASSGTGGYTF	TGTGCCAGCAGTGACTTCGCAAGTTCCGGGACAGGTGGCTACACCTTC